The 24 T cell receptor beta chains in this list originate from one sample, sequenced in a study of response to subunit inactivated influenza vaccine. A single record per CDR3 protein comes from TCRdb applying MiXCR to the RT-PCR reads. The sample records 600,000 to 850,000 distinct CDR3 sequences, roughly 15% being singletons. Sequenced material: PBMCs from blood, taken less than 15 days before vaccination. The receptors shown here come from a man aged 45 to 65 who received an inactivated influenza vaccine.

This clonotype was detected only a few times. V usage is TRBV11-1 and J usage is TRBJ2-7; D is unresolved. The germline gives CDR1 SGHAT, CDR2 FQDESV (reference sequence). The CDR3 is 18 residues long. V was shortened by 1 base and J by 0 bases, with 19 bases between the two germline ends. The CDR3 region is CASSLDARWALSSYEQYF. Here the CDR3 DNA reads TGTGCCAGCAGCTTAGACGCTCGGTGGGCCTTAAGCTCCTACGAGCAGTACTTC.

The chain recombines TRBV7-9 with TRBJ2-1; possible D gene TRBD2, 7 bases. Germline lookup yields CDR1 SEHNR and CDR2 FQNEAQ (reference sequence). The CDR3 consists of 15 residues. V gave up 5 bases and J gave up 6 bases, with 17 bases separating them. The CDR3 coding sequence is TGTGCCAGCAGCCCTCTTCGAGGGGGGGCCAATGAGCAGTTCTTC. Amino acid sequence: CASSPLRGGANEQFF.

The rearrangement links TRBV14 to TRBJ1-6; no definite D call. V gave up 1 base and J gave up 5 bases, with 9 bases separating them. Looked up from germline, CDR1 is SGHDN and CDR2 is FVKESK. This CDR3 comprises 15 residues. As DNA, the CDR3 is TGTGCCAGCAGCCAAGGCCGACAAAATAATTCACCCCTCCACTTT. As protein: CASSQGRQNNSPLHF.

This clonotype was picked up a small number of times. The chain is built from TRBV20-1 and TRBJ1-2, with D possibly being TRBD1 (6 bases). The CDR3 consists of 12 residues. Germline CDR1 reads DFQATT; CDR2 reads SNEGSKA (reference sequence). The CDR3 sequence is CGGFTGLGGYTF. In nucleotides, the CDR3 is TGCGGCGGATTTACAGGGTTAGGTGGCTACACCTTC.

This clonotype occurred a few times. The V and J genes are TRBV29-1 and TRBJ2-7; D gene uncertain. Between the trimmed V and J ends, which lost 0 bases and 0 bases, there was a span of 6 bases. CDR1 is SQVTM, CDR2 ANQGSEA, per germline. The CDR3 loop spans 13 amino acids. CDR3 DNA: TGCAGCGTTGAAGATTGGCCCTCCTACGAGCAGTACTTC. Protein product: CSVEDWPSYEQYF.

This clonotype was found a few times. The chain employs TRBV12-3 or TRBV12-4 and TRBJ2-3, with 11 bases identical to TRBD2. Trimming removed 6 bases from V and 1 base from J; junction bases left unmatched: 9. The CDR3 extends over 17 amino acids. CDR3 protein: CASRGSGRAIGTDTQYF. CDR3 sequence (DNA): TGTGCCAGCAGAGGTAGCGGGAGGGCCATTGGCACAGATACGCAGTATTTT.

This clonotype turned up a few times. This chain joins TRBV28 and TRBJ2-3; perhaps TRBD1 as D (8 bases). This CDR3 has 16 amino acids. The ends were cut back, 8 bases at V and 0 bases at J, with 18 bases in the middle. The germline gives CDR1 MDHEN, CDR2 SYDVKM. CDR3 DNA: TGTGCCAGCTACAAATACAGGGGGGGTAGCACAGATACGCAGTATTTT. This encodes CASYKYRGGSTDTQYF.

The chain couples TRBV5-1 to TRBJ1-2; tentative D call: TRBD1 (6 bases). CDR1 is SGHRS, CDR2 YFSETQ, per germline. The V and J ends lost 0 bases and 4 bases respectively, with 13 bases between them. There are 15 residues in the CDR3. Written as DNA, the CDR3 is TGCGCCAGCAGCTTGGGGGACACTCGTGGCTATGGCTACACCTTC. Its protein product is CASSLGDTRGYGYTF. Variable domain in full (rest from reference TRBV5-1 and TRBJ1-2): KAGVTQTPRYLIKTRGQQVTLSCSPISGHRSVSWYQQTPGQGLQFLFEYFSETQRNKGNFPGRFSGRQFSNSRSEMNVSTLELGDSALYLCASSLGDTRGYGYTFGSGTRLTVV.

The chain has TRBV4-1 and TRBJ2-6; TRBD1 aligns across 7 bases. Trimming removed 1 base from V and 1 base from J; junction bases left unmatched: 16. The CDR3 sequence is 21 residues long. Germline V gives CDR1 MGHRA, CDR2 YSYEKL. CDR3 nucleotide sequence: TGCGCCAGCAGCCAAGTAGGTCTGACAGGGCTAGGCGAATCTGGGGCCAACGTCCTGACTTTC. Translating it yields CASSQVGLTGLGESGANVLTF.

In its sample, this clonotype was seen a few times. The CDR3 reads CSATDRGAETQYF. CDR3 DNA: TGCAGTGCAACGGACAGGGGAGCTGAGACCCAGTACTTC. The gene calls are TRBV20-1 and TRBJ2-5; TRBD1 matches 9 bases. The CDR3 totals 13 residues. V trimming: 6 bases; J trimming: 5 bases; junction bases outside the gene matches: 7. Germline CDR1 and CDR2: DFQATT and SNEGSKA (reference sequence).

The chain employs TRBV4-1 and TRBJ1-4; a possible D gene is TRBD1 (6 bases). Germline-derived CDR1 and CDR2 are MGHRA and YSYEKL. Between the trimmed V and J ends, which lost 0 bases and 6 bases, there was a span of 17 bases. This CDR3 region has 17 residues. In DNA, the CDR3 is TGCGCCAGCAGCCAAGAAGAGGGCTGGGGGGCCGATGAAAAACTGTTTTTT. As protein: CASSQEEGWGADEKLFF.

In its sample, this clonotype was seen a few times. The CDR3 region is CASSQDSHSGETQYF. CDR3 sequence (DNA): TGCGCCAGCAGCCAAGATTCGCACAGTGGGGAGACCCAGTACTTC. V gene TRBV4-3 combines with J gene TRBJ2-5; unclear D gene. The CDR3 consists of 15 residues. V lost 0 bases and J 5 bases, leaving 13 bases between the germline ends. CDR1 and CDR2 from the germline V gene are LGHNA and YSLEER.

This clonotype was recorded at least ten times. The chain links TRBV5-1 to TRBJ2-1, with TRBD1 matching over 7 bases. CDR3 length: 15 amino acids. V was pared by 3 bases and J by 6 bases, with 9 bases of the junction left unmatched. CDR1 and CDR2 (germline): SGHRS, YFSETQ. The DNA of the CDR3 is TGCGCCAGCAGCTGGGGGATGGGACAGAGCAATGAGCAGTTCTTC. As protein: CASSWGMGQSNEQFF. Combining the CDR3 with reference TRBV5-1 and TRBJ2-1 gives the whole variable domain KAGVTQTPRYLIKTRGQQVTLSCSPISGHRSVSWYQQTPGQGLQFLFEYFSETQRNKGNFPGRFSGRQFSNSRSEMNVSTLELGDSALYLCASSWGMGQSNEQFFGPGTRLTVL.

J is TRBJ2-7 and V is TRBV18; D is unresolved. CDR3 length equals 14 residues. Germline V CDR1 and CDR2: KGHSH, LQKENI. Between the trimmed V and J ends, which lost 1 base and 4 bases, there was a span of 11 bases. Here the CDR3 DNA reads TGTGCCAGCTCACCACTGGGTAACGATTACGAGCAGTACTTC. It translates to CASSPLGNDYEQYF.

This clonotype was counted a few times. V gene TRBV29-1 combines with J gene TRBJ1-2; unclear D gene. CDR3 size: 11 residues. CDR1 SQVTM and CDR2 ANQGSEA come from the germline V gene. V lost 6 bases and J lost 7, with 12 bases in between. CDR3 nucleotide sequence: TGCAGCGTGAGGACGGGTAGTGGCTACACCTTC. Residues: CSVRTGSGYTF.

This clonotype has only a few counts. The chain joins TRBV10-3 to TRBJ2-3, with D maybe TRBD1 (5 bases). Germline assignment: CDR1 ENHRY and CDR2 SYGVKD. CDR3 length: 13 residues. V was clipped by 4 bases and J by 5 bases, with 10 bases between them. CDR3: CAISGGKGDTQYF. Written as DNA, the CDR3 is TGTGCCATCAGTGGGGGCAAAGGAGATACGCAGTATTTT.

The chain uses TRBV20-1 and TRBJ2-7; 9 bases fit TRBD2. In germline, CDR1 is DFQATT, CDR2 SNEGSKA (reference sequence). The CDR3 has 13 amino acids. The J segment lost 2 bases and the V segment lost 5 bases, leaving 4 bases of the junction unmatched. CDR3 DNA sequence: TGCAGTGCTCAAGCGGGGGGCCCCTACGAGCAGTACTTC. This codes for CSAQAGGPYEQYF.

The rearrangement uses TRBV28 and TRBJ2-1; no reliable D call. Germline assignment: CDR1 MDHEN and CDR2 SYDVKM. Trimming took 2 bases from V and 6 from J, leaving 17 bases between them. The CDR3 sequence is 16 residues long. CDR3 DNA: TGTGCCAGCAGTTTACTCCGGGCCCCTAGTAGCAATGAGCAGTTCTTC. It specifies CASSLLRAPSSNEQFF. The entire variable domain, with the rest obtained from reference TRBV28 and TRBJ2-1, is as follows: DVKVTQSSRYLVKRTGEKVFLECVQDMDHENMFWYRQDPGLGLRLIYFSYDVKMKEKGDIPEGYSVSREKKERFSLILESASTNQTSMYLCASSLLRAPSSNEQFFGPGTRLTVL.

CDR3 in amino acids: CASSKTRQGALRNQPQHF. CDR3 DNA: TGTGCCAGCAGTAAAACCCGACAGGGAGCTTTGCGCAATCAGCCCCAGCATTTT. The chain carries TRBV6-1 and TRBJ1-5; TRBD1 matches 7 bases. The CDR3 covers 18 residues. Trimming cost V 5 bases and J 2 bases; bases outside gene matches: 15. CDR1 MNHNS and CDR2 SASEGT come from the germline V gene.

This clonotype was detected only a few times. The rearrangement links TRBV20-1 to TRBJ1-2; D unclear. Trimming shortened V by 8 bases and J by 4 bases, and 11 bases separated the two germline ends. The CDR3 has 11 amino acids. The V gene's germline CDR1 is DFQATT and CDR2 SNEGSKA (reference sequence). The chain's CDR3 is CSSHNAYGYTF. In DNA form, the CDR3 reads TGCAGTTCACATAATGCCTATGGCTACACCTTC.

The chain links TRBV5-1 to TRBJ2-5, with 7 bases aligning to TRBD1. Trimming at V came to 4 bases and at J to 5 bases, leaving 14 bases not matched to a gene. Germline lookup yields CDR1 SGHRS and CDR2 YFSETQ. The CDR3 covers 16 residues. The CDR3 spells CASSPEEGAPRETQYF. CDR3 nucleotide sequence: TGCGCCAGCAGCCCGGAAGAGGGGGCGCCCCGGGAGACCCAGTACTTC.

This clonotype was detected ten times or more. The V and J genes are TRBV3-1 and TRBJ2-3, with D perhaps TRBD2 (5 bases). The CDR3 covers 16 residues. Germline CDR1 is LGHDT and CDR2 is YNNKEL (reference sequence). Trimming stripped 5 bases from V and 0 bases from J, with 15 bases between. The CDR3 DNA sequence: TGTGCCAGCAGCTCCCCACGGGGTGCTAGCACAGATACGCAGTATTTT. Its protein is CASSSPRGASTDTQYF.

This clonotype was seen a handful of times. The V call is TRBV20-1, the J call TRBJ2-1; D is undetermined. This CDR3 contains 13 residues. V was pared by 7 bases and J by 0 bases, with 10 bases between. CDR1 is DFQATT, CDR2 SNEGSKA, per germline (reference sequence). The CDR3 bases are TGCAGTGTTCCTCCCAGCTCCTACAATGAGCAGTTCTTC. Translation: CSVPPSSYNEQFF.

The rearrangement links TRBV10-3 to TRBJ1-1; maybe TRBD1 (5 bases). The CDR3 is made up of 14 amino acids. The V and J ends lost 0 bases and 10 bases respectively, with 15 bases between them. The germline CDR1 and CDR2 sequences are ENHRY and SYGVKD. Written as DNA, the CDR3 is TGTGCCATCAGTGAGTCGGCAGGGACCGGTGGAGCTTTCTTT. It specifies CAISESAGTGGAFF.